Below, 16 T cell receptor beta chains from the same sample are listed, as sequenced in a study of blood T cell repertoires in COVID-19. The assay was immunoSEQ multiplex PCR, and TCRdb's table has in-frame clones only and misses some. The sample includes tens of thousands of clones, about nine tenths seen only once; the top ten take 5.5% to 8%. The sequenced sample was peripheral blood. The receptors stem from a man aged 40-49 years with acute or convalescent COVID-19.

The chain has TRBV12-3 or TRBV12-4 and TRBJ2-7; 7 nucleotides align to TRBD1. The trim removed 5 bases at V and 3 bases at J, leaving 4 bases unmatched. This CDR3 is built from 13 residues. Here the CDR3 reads CASSQAGGYEQYF. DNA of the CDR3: TGTGCCAGCAGTCAAGCAGGGGGCTACGAGCAGTACTTC.

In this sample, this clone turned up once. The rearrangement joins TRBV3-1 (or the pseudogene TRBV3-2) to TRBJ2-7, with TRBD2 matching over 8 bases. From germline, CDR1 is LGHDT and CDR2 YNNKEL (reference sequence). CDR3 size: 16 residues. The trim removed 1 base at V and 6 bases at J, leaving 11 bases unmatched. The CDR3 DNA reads TGTGCCAGCAGCCAAGCCCCAGCGGGAGTTTTGGGCGAGCAGTACTTC. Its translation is CASSQAPAGVLGEQYF.

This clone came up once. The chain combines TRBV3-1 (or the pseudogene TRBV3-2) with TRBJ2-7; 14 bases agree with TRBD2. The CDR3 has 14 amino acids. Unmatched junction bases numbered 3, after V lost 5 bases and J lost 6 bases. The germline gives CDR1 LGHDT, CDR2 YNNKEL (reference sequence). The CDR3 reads CASSFGLAGGEQYF. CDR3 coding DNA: TGTGCCAGCAGCTTCGGACTAGCGGGAGGCGAGCAGTACTTC.

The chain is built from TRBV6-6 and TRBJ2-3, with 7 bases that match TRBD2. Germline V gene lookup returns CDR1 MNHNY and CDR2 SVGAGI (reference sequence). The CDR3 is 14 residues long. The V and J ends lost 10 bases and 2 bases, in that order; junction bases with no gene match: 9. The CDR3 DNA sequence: TGTGCCACCTCGACTAGCAGCTACACAGATACGCAGTATTTT. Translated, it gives CATSTSSYTDTQYF.

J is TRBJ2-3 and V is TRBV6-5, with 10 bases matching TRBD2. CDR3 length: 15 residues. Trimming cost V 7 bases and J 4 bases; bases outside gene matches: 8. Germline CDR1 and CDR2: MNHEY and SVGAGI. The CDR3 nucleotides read TGTGCCAGCATCGGCAGCGGGAGGGCCGCAGATACGCAGTATTTT. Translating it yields CASIGSGRAADTQYF.

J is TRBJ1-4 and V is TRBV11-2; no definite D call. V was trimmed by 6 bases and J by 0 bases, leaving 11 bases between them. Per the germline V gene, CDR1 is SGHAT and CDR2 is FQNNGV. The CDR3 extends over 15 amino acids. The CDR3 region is CASSQRMSTNEKLFF. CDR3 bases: TGTGCCAGCAGTCAGAGGATGTCAACTAATGAAAAACTGTTTTTT.

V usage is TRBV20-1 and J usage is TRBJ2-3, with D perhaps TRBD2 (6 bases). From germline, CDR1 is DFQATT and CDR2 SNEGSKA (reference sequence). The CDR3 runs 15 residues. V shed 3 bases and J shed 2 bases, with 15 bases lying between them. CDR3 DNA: TGCAGTGCTAGTCAGGCCCAGCGGGTCACAGATACGCAGTATTTT. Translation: CSASQAQRVTDTQYF.

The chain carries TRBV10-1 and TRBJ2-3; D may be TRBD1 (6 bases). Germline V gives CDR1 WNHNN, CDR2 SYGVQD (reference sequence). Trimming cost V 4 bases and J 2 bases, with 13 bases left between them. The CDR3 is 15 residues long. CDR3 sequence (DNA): TGCGCCAGCAGTGTCAACAGGGCGATCACAGATACGCAGTATTTT. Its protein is CASSVNRAITDTQYF.

The CDR3 region has the DNA TGTGCCGGAGCCGGGACAGGGCTTCGCACTGAAGCTTTCTTT. Amino acids: CAGAGTGLRTEAFF. The genes are TRBV4-2 and TRBJ1-1; 9 nucleotides match TRBD1. V lost 11 bases, J lost 4 bases, and 11 bases stayed unmatched. This CDR3 spans 14 amino acids. In germline, CDR1 is LGHNA, CDR2 YNFKEQ.

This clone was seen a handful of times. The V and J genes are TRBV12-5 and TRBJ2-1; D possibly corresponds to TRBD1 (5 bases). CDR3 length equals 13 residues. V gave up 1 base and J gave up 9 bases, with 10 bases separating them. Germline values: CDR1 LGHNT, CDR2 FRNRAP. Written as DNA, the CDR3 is TGTGCTAGTGGTTTGGGGCTCACAGGTGAGCAGTTCTTC. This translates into CASGLGLTGEQFF.

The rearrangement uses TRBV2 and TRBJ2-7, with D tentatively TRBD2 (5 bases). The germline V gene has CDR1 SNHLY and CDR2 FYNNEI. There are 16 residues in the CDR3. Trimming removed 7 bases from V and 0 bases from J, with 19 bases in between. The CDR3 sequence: CASKNTGGGSSYEQYF. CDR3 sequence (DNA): TGTGCCAGCAAAAATACTGGAGGCGGCAGCTCCTACGAGCAGTACTTC.

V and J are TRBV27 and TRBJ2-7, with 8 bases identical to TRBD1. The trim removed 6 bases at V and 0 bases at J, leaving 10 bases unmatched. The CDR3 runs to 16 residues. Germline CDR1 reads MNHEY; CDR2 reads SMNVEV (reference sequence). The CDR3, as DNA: TGTGCCAGCAGCACGCTTACAGGGGGACTCTCCTACGAGCAGTACTTC. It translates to CASSTLTGGLSYEQYF.

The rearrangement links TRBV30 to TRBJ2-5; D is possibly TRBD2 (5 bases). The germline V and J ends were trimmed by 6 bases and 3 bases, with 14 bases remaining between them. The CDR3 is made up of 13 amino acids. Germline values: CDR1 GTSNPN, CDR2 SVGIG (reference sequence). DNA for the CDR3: TGTGCCTGCCTAGCATCCCCCAAAGAGACCCAGTACTTC. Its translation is CACLASPKETQYF.

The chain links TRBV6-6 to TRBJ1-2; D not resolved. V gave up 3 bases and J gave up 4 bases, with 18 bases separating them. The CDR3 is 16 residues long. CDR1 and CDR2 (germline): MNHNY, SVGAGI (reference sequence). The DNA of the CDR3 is TGTGCCAGCAGTTATGACCGATCGTCTGCGGGCTATGGCTACACCTTC. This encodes CASSYDRSSAGYGYTF.

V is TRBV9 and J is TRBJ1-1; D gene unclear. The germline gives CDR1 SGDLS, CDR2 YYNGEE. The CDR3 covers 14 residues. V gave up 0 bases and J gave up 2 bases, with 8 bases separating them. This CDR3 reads CASSVGADNTEAFF. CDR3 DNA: TGTGCCAGCAGCGTAGGGGCAGACAACACTGAAGCTTTCTTT.

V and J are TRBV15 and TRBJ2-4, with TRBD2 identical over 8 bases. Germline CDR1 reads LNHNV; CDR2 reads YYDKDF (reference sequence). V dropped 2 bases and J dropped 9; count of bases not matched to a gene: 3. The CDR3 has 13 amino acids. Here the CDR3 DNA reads TGTGCCACCAGCAGACGGGAGGGGGGCATTCAGTACTTC. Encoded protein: CATSRREGGIQYF.